A single T cell receptor (beta chain) is shown here with its context. Antigen: not known. The data are from a study of Ad26.COV2.S vaccination and SARS-CoV-2 variants. Study as a whole: Intramuscularly, Ad26.COV2.S was given either once or twice, 56 days apart.

Trimming stripped 1 base from V and 3 bases from J, with 4 bases between. The CDR3 totals 13 residues. Germline V gene data show CDR1 as SNHLY and CDR2 as FYNNEI. The data were produced by immunoSEQ multiplex PCR, yet TCRdb's version contains in-frame clones alone and is incomplete. The sample contains 350,000 to 400,000 clones, about nine tenths of which appear only once. Broader study findings: Breadth of non-spike TCRs did not differ between vaccinees and placebo recipients.

Treatment indicated: some 20 received Ad26.COV2.S at low or high dose, single or two shots; about 5 received placebo; per-sample allocation not given. The study sampled participants on day 63 after the first vaccine or placebo injection. The rearrangement links TRBV2 to TRBJ2-1; D is undetermined. This TCR was sampled from a person between 18 and 65 years old who received the Ad26.COV2.S COVID-19 vaccine or a placebo. The material sequenced was peripheral blood, taken in a trial of Ad26.COV2.S vaccine versus placebo. The CDR3 nucleotides are TGTGCCAGCAGTGAAGAGGGCTACAATGAGCAGTTCTTC. This translates into CASSEEGYNEQFF.